The 6 T cell receptor beta chains reported below all come from one sample, sequenced in a study of cytomegalovirus exposure and HLA in healthy donors. 13 Jbeta primers and 60 Vbeta primers were used for the PCR. Here immunoSEQ multiplex PCR was the method, and the copy in TCRdb shows in-frame clones only, minus some. This sample's table has around 140,000 clones. Material: PBMCs. These TCRs come from a woman between 40 and 50 years old in good health and CMV-seronegative.

The gene calls are TRBV27 and TRBJ1-4; D ambiguous. V was pared by 4 bases and J by 4 bases, with 13 bases between. Looked up from germline, CDR1 is MNHEY and CDR2 is SMNVEV (reference sequence). The CDR3 length is 15 residues. In DNA, the CDR3 is TGTGCCAGCAGTTCCGTCGGGATGGGTAATGAAAAACTGTTTTTT. It codes for CASSSVGMGNEKLFF.

The chain employs TRBV7-9 and TRBJ1-5; 7 bases map to TRBD1. The CDR3 extends over 16 amino acids. V shed 1 base and J 2 bases; nucleotides not matched to a gene: 5. Germline V gene data show CDR1 as SEHNR and CDR2 as FQNEAQ (reference sequence). The CDR3, as DNA: TGTGCCAGCAGCTTAGTTGGGGACAGTCGCAATCAGCCCCAGCATTTT. Its translation: CASSLVGDSRNQPQHF. The full variable domain, its missing parts supplied by reference TRBV7-9 and TRBJ1-5, is DTGVSQNPRHKITKRGQNVTFRCDPISEHNRLYWYRQTLGQGPEFLTYFQNEAQLEKSRLLSDRFSAERPKGSFSTLEIQRTEQGDSAMYLCASSLVGDSRNQPQHFGDGTRLSIL.

The rearrangement joins TRBV6-1 to TRBJ1-2; D may be TRBD1 (5 bases). Germline V gene data show CDR1 as MNHNS and CDR2 as SASEGT. There are 15 residues in the CDR3. Trimming took off 10 bases at V and 1 base at J, with 19 bases between the two ends. The CDR3 region is CATYRGTGGNYGYTF. CDR3 nucleotide sequence: TGTGCCACCTACCGGGGAACGGGGGGTAACTATGGCTACACCTTC.

A note on this clone: Given the absence of the conserved phenylalanine or tryptophan at the CDR3 end, a read error is likely. The rearrangement joins TRBV5-7 to TRBJ1-2, with D possibly matching TRBD1 (6 bases). TRBV5-7 is given ORF status, its function remaining uncertain. Trimming stripped 4 bases from V and 2 bases from J, with 12 bases between. The CDR3 spans 14 residues. In DNA, the CDR3 is TGTGCCAGCAGCGCCCCGGACAGCAACTATGGCTACACCCTC. Translating gives CASSAPDSNYGYTL.

The rearrangement uses TRBV7-2 and TRBJ2-7; D is unclear. Germline lookup yields CDR1 SGHTA and CDR2 FQGNSA. The ends were cut back, 4 bases at V and 6 bases at J, with 10 bases in the middle. The CDR3 covers 12 residues. The CDR3 DNA follows: TGTGCCAGCAGCTCAAGCATTGGCGAGCAGTACTTC. Translated, it gives CASSSSIGEQYF.

The chain carries TRBV10-3 and TRBJ2-3; D may be TRBD2 (6 bases). The CDR3 covers 14 residues. The V gene lost 8 bases and the J gene lost 2 bases, with 14 bases spanning the gap. Germline V CDR1 and CDR2: ENHRY, SYGVKD. In nucleotides, the CDR3 is TGTGCCATCCAACCGGGGGACGTCACAGATACGCAGTATTTT. Protein: CAIQPGDVTDTQYF.